Listed here are 3 T cell receptor beta chains from one sample, sequenced in a study of T-cell memory formation after mild COVID-19. TCRdb recomputed calls from the 5' RACE reads with MiXCR, one row per CDR3 protein. Seen here are just under 350,000 distinct CDR3 sequences, approximately 13% observed once, and the top ten hold around a fifth. Sequencing used PBMCs or a T cell subset sorted from them (not recorded which). The receptor set was obtained from a young man who had mild COVID-19 (a few samples of this study predate the infection). Cell type and time point are not known.

This clonotype was seen repeatedly, ten times or more. The CDR3 protein is CASSLRAQNTEAFF. The DNA of the CDR3 is TGTGCCAGCAGCTTAAGGGCCCAGAACACTGAAGCTTTCTTT. The chain couples TRBV7-2 to TRBJ1-1; no firm D call. The germline CDR1 and CDR2 sequences are SGHTA and FQGNSA. This CDR3 has 14 amino acids. The V gene lost 2 bases and the J gene lost 1 base, with 8 bases spanning the gap.

The chain combines TRBV25-1 with TRBJ2-3, with D possibly being TRBD2 (6 bases). The CDR3 contains 15 residues. V lost 4 bases, J lost 2 bases, and 13 bases lay in between. Germline CDR1 and CDR2: MGHDK and SYGVNS. The CDR3 sequence is CASSAWDLNTDTQYF. Written as DNA, the CDR3 is TGTGCCAGCAGTGCCTGGGACTTGAACACAGATACGCAGTATTTT. The entire variable domain, with the rest obtained from reference TRBV25-1 and TRBJ2-3, is as follows: EADIYQTPRYLVIGTGKKITLECSQTMGHDKMYWYQQDPGMELHLIHYSYGVNSTEKGDLSSESTVSRIRTEHFPLTLESARPSHTSQYLCASSAWDLNTDTQYFGPGTRLTVL.

This clonotype was picked up many times. The genes are TRBV29-1 and TRBJ2-1; 8 bases align to TRBD2. CDR3 length: 16 amino acids. CDR1 is SQVTM, CDR2 ANQGSEA, per germline. The J segment lost 2 bases and the V segment lost 7 bases, leaving 13 bases of the junction unmatched. CDR3 in amino acids: CSDRGGTSRPYNEQFF. In DNA form, the CDR3 reads TGCAGCGACCGAGGGGGGACTAGTCGCCCCTACAATGAGCAGTTCTTC.